This T cell receptor beta chain was sequenced during a study of blood T cell repertoires in COVID-19. The overall study: Whether acute or convalescent, the COVID-19 samples came from the United States, Italy and Spain.

This CDR3 has 12 residues. CDR1 MNHEY and CDR2 SVGAGI come from the germline V gene. V was pared by 10 bases and J by 8 bases, with 17 bases between. Method: immunoSEQ multiplex PCR; TCRdb's copy keeps in-frame clones and lacks some. There are a few hundred thousand clones in the sample; around 91% occur only once, and around 4.4% lies in the top ten. Participants were aged roughly 18 to 90 years from 20 to 30 US areas. This sequence originates from a woman under 30 with acute COVID-19. This chain uses TRBV6-5 with TRBJ1-1; D perhaps matches TRBD1 (6 bases). Sequences were obtained from PBMCs or T cells enriched from blood (not recorded which). The CDR3 is CATRVGALEAFF. CDR3 bases: TGTGCCACCAGGGTGGGGGCGCTCGAAGCTTTCTTT.